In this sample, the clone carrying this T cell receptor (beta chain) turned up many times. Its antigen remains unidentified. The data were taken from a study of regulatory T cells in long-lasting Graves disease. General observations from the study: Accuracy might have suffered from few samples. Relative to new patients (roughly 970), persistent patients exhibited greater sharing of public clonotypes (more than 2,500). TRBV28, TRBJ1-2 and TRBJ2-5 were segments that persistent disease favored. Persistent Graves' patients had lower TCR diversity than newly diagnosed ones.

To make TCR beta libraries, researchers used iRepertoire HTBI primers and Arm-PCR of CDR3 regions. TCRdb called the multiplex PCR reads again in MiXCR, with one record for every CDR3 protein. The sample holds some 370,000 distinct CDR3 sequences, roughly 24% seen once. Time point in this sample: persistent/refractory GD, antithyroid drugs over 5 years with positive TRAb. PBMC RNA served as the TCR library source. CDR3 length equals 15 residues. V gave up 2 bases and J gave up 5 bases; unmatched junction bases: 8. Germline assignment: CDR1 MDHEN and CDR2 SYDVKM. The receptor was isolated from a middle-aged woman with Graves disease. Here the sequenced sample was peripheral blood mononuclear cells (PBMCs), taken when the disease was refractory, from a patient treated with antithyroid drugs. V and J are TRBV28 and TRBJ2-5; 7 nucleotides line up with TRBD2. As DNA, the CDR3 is TGTGCCAGCAGTTTAGCGGGAGCAGGGCGGGAGACCCAGTACTTC. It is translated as CASSLAGAGRETQYF.